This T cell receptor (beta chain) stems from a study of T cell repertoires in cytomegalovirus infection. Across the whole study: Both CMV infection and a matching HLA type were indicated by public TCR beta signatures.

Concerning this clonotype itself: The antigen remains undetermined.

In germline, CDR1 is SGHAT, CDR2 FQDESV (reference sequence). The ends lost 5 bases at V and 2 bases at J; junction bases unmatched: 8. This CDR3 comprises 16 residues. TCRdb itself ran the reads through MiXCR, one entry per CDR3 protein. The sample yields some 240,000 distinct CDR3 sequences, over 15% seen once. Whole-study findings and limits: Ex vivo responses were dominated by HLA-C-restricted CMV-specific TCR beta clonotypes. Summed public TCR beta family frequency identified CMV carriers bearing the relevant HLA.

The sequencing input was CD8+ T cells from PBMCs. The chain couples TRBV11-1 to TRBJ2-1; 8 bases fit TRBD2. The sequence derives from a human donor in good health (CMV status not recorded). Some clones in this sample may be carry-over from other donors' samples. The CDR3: CASSPRRGDPYNEQFF. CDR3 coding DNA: TGTGCCAGCAGCCCTCGGCGGGGGGATCCCTACAATGAGCAGTTCTTC. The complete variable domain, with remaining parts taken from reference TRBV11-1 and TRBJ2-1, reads EAEVAQSPRYKITEKSQAVAFWCDPISGHATLYWYRQILGQGPELLVQFQDESVVDDSQLPKDRFSAERLKGVDSTLKIQPAELGDSAMYLCASSPRRGDPYNEQFFGPGTRLTVL.